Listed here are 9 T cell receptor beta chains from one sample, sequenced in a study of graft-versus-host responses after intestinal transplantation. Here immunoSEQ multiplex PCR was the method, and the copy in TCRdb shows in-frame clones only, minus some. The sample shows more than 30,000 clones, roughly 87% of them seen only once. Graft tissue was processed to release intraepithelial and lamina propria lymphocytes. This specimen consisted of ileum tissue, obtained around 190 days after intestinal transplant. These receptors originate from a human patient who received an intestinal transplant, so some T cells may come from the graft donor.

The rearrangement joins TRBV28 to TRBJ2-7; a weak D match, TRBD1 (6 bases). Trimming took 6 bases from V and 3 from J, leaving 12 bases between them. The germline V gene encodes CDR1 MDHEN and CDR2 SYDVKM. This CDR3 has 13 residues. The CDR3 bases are TGTGCCAGCAGCCCGGGACAAAACTACGAGCAGTACTTC. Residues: CASSPGQNYEQYF.

The CDR3 DNA reads TGTGCCAGCAGCTTACAATTGTCAGGAGGCACCATATATTTT. Protein: CASSLQLSGGTIYF. The V gene is TRBV11-2, the J gene TRBJ1-3; D gene unclear. This CDR3 spans 14 amino acids. V was pared by 2 bases and J by 9 bases, with 14 bases between. The germline V gene has CDR1 SGHAT and CDR2 FQNNGV.

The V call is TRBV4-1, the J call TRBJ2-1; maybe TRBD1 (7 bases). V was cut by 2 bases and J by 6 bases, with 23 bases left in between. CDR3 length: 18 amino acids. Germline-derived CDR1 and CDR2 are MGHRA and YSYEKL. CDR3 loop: CASSQIGVAGGLANEQFF. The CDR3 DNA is TGCGCCAGCAGCCAAATAGGCGTGGCAGGGGGGCTCGCCAATGAGCAGTTCTTC.

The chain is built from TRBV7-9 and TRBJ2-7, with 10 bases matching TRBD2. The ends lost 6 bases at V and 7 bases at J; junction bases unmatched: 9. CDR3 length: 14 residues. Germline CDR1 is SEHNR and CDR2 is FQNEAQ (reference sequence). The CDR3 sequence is CASSQSGGAEEQYF. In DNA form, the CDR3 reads TGTGCCAGCAGTCAGAGCGGGGGGGCCGAGGAGCAGTACTTC.

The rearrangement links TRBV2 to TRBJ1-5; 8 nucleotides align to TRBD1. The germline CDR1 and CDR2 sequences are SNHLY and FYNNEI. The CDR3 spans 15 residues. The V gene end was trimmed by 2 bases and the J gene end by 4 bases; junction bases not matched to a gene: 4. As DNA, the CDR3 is TGTGCCAGCAGTGAAACAGGGGGTTGGAATCAGCCCCAGCATTTT. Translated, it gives CASSETGGWNQPQHF.

CDR3 region: CASSVKGDTEAFF. The DNA of the CDR3 is TGTGCCAGTAGTGTAAAGGGGGACACTGAAGCTTTCTTT. V usage is TRBV19 and J usage is TRBJ1-1; the D gene is possibly TRBD1 (6 bases). The CDR3 has 13 amino acids. V lost 5 bases, J lost 3 bases, and 10 bases lay in between. The germline V gene has CDR1 LNHDA and CDR2 SQIVND (reference sequence).

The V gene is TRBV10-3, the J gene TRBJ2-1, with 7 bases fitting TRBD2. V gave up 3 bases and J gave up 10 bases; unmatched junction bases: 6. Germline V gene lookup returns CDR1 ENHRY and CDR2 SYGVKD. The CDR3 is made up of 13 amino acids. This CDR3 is CAISERAGNEQFF. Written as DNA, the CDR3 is TGTGCCATCAGTGAACGAGCGGGAAACGAGCAGTTCTTC.

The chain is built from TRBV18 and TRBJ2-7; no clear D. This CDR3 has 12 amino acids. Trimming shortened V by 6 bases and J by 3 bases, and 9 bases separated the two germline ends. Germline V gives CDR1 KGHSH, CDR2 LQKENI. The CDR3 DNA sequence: TGTGCCAGCTCGTCCGCCGACTACGAGCAGTACTTC. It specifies CASSSADYEQYF.

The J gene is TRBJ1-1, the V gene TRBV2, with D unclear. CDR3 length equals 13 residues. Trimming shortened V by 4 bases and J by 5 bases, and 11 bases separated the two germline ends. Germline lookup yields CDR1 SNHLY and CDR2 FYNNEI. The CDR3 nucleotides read TGTGCCAGCAGTGTAGGAGTAGGGACTGAAGCTTTCTTT. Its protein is CASSVGVGTEAFF.